This T cell receptor beta chain is drawn from a study of response to subunit inactivated influenza vaccine. Whole-study results and caveats: Seasonal influenza vaccination, on each occasion, was suggested by the authors to recruit few new T cells.

The CDR3 runs 14 residues. Germline V gene sequence: CDR1 DFQATT, CDR2 SNEGSKA (reference sequence). V dropped 5 bases and J dropped 2 bases, with 16 bases sitting between them. From the RT-PCR reads, TCRdb called clonotypes with MiXCR, one entry per CDR3 protein. The sample holds 500,000 to 550,000 distinct CDR3 sequences; approximately 6.9% are singletons and the top ten take 13%. This clonotype has ten or more counts. Antigen unknown. The TCR originated in a man between 50 and 70 years old who received an inactivated influenza vaccine. The V and J genes are TRBV20-1 and TRBJ2-7, with TRBD1 as a possible D gene (5 bases). This material consisted of PBMCs from blood, taken less than 25 months after vaccination. The DNA for the CDR3 is TGCAGTGCTTCACGGTCTGGGGCCCCCTACGAGCAGTACTTC. Protein sequence: CSASRSGAPYEQYF.